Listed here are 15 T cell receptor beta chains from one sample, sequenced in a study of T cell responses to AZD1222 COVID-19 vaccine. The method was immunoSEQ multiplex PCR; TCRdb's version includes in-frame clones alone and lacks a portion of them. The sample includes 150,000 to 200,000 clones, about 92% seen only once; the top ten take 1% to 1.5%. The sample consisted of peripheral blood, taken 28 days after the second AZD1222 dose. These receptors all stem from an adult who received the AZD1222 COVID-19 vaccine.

The CDR3 loop reads CAISDSGELFF. The CDR3 region has the DNA TGTGCCATCAGTGACAGCGGGGAGCTGTTTTTT. V and J are TRBV10-3 and TRBJ2-2, with D unclear. CDR3 length: 11 amino acids. Trimming took 3 bases from V and 7 from J, leaving 3 bases between them. Per the germline V gene, CDR1 is ENHRY and CDR2 is SYGVKD.

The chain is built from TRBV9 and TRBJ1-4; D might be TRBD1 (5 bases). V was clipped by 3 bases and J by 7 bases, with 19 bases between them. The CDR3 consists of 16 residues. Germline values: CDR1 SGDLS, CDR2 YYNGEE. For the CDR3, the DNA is TGTGCCAGCAGCGCCGGGACGACGTGGGACCGTGAAAAACTGTTTTTT. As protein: CASSAGTTWDREKLFF. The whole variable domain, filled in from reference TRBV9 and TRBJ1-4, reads DSGVTQTPKHLITATGQRVTLRCSPRSGDLSVYWYQQSLDQGLQFLIQYYNGEERAKGNILERFSAQQFPDLHSELNLSSLELGDSALYFCASSAGTTWDREKLFFGSGTQLSVL.

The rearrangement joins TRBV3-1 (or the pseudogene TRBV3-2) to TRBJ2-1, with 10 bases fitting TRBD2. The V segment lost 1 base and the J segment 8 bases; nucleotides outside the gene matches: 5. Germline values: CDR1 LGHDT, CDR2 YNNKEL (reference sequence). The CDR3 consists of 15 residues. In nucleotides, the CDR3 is TGTGCCAGCAGCCAAGGAAGCGGGGGGGCGTATGAGCAGTTCTTC. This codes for CASSQGSGGAYEQFF.

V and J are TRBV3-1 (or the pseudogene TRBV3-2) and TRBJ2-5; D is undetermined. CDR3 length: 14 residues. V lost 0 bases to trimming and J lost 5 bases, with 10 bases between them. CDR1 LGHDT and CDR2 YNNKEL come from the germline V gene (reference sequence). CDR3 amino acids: CASSQDQARETQYF. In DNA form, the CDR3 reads TGTGCCAGCAGCCAAGATCAGGCGCGGGAGACCCAGTACTTC.

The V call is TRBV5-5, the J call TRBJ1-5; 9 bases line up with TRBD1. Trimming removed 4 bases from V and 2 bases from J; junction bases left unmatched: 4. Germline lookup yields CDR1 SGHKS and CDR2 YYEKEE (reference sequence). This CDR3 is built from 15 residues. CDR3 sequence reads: CASSLRDRGNQPQHF. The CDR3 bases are TGTGCCAGCAGCCTAAGGGACAGGGGCAATCAGCCCCAGCATTTT.

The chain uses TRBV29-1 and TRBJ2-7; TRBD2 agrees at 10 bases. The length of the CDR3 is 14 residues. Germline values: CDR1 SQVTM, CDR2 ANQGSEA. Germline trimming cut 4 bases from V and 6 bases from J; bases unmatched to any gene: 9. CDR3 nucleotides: TGCAGCGTTGCGCTAGCGGGGGCCTTCGGCGAGCAGTACTTC. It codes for CSVALAGAFGEQYF.

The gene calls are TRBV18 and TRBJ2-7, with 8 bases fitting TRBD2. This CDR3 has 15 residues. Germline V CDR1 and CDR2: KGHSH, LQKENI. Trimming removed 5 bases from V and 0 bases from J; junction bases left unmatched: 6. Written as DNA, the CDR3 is TGTGCCAGCTCAACCGGGGGGGGGAACTCCTACGAGCAGTACTTC. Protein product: CASSTGGGNSYEQYF. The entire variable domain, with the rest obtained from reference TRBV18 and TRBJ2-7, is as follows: NAGVMQNPRHLVRRRGQEARLRCSPMKGHSHVYWYRQLPEEGLKFMVYLQKENIIDESGMPKERFSAEFPKEGPSILRIQQVVRGDSAAYFCASSTGGGNSYEQYFGPGTRLTVT.

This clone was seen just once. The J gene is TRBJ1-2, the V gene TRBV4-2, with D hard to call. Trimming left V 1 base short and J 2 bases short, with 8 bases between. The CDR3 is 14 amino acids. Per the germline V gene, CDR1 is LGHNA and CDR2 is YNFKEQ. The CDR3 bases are TGTGCCAGCAGCCAAGGTAGGCCAAACTATGGCTACACCTTC. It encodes CASSQGRPNYGYTF.

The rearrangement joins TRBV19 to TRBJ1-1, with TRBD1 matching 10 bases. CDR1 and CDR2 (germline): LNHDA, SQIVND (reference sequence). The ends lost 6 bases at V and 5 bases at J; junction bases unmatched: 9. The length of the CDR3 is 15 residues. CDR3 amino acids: CASSRQGARETEAFF. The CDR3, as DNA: TGTGCCAGTAGCCGACAGGGGGCGCGGGAAACTGAAGCTTTCTTT. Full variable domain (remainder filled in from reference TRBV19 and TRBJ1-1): DGGITQSPKYLFRKEGQNVTLSCEQNLNHDAMYWYRQDPGQGLRLIYYSQIVNDFQKGDIAEGYSVSREKKESFPLTVTSAQKNPTAFYLCASSRQGARETEAFFGQGTRLTVV.

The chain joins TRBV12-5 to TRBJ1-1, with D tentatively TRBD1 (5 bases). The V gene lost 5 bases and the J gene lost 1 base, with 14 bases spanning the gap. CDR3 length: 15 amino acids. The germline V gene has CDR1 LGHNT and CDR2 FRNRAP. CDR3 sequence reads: CASGPPTATNTEAFF. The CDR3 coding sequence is TGTGCTAGTGGTCCTCCGACAGCAACGAACACTGAAGCTTTCTTT.

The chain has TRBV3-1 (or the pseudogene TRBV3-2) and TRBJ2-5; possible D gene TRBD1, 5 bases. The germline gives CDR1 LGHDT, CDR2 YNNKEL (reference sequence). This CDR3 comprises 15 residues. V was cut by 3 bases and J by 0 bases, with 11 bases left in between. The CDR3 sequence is CASSHLQDHQETQYF. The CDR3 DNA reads TGTGCCAGCAGCCACTTACAGGATCACCAAGAGACCCAGTACTTC.

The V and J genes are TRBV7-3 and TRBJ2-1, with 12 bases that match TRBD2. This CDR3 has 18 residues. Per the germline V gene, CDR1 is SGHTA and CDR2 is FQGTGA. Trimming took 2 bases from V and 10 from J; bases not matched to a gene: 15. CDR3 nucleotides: TGTGCCAGCAGCTTAGGCCCGTTTCTAGCGGGAGGGCCGGGGGAGCAGTTCTTC. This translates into CASSLGPFLAGGPGEQFF.

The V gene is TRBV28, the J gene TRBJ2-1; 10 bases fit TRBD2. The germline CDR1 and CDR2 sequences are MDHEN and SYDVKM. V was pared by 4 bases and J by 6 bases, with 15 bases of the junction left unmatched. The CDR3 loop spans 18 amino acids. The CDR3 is CASSSPHLLLAGSNEQFF. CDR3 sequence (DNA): TGTGCCAGCAGTTCCCCACACCTTCTACTAGCGGGATCCAATGAGCAGTTCTTC. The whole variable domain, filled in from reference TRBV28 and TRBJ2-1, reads DVKVTQSSRYLVKRTGEKVFLECVQDMDHENMFWYRQDPGLGLRLIYFSYDVKMKEKGDIPEGYSVSREKKERFSLILESASTNQTSMYLCASSSPHLLLAGSNEQFFGPGTRLTVL.

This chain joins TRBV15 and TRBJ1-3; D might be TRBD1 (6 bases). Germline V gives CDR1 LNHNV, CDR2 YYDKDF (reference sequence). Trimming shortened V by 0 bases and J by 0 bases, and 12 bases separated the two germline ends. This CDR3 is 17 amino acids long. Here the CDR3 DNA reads TGTGCCACCAGCAGAGAGGCCCTGGGGGCCTCTGGAAACACCATATATTTT. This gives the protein CATSREALGASGNTIYF. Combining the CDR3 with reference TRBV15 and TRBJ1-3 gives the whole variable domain DAMVIQNPRYQVTQFGKPVTLSCSQTLNHNVMYWYQQKSSQAPKLLFHYYDKDFNNEADTPDNFQSRRPNTSFCFLDIRSPGLGDTAMYLCATSREALGASGNTIYFGEGSWLTVV.

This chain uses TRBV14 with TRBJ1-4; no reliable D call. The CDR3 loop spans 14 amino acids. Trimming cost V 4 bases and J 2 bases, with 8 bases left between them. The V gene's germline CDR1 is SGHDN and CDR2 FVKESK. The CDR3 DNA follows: TGTGCCAGCAGCCCCCGCGGGACTAATGAAAAACTGTTTTTT. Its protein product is CASSPRGTNEKLFF.